This TCR beta chain originates from a study of blood T cells in healthy people across ages. Whole-study results and caveats: Roughly linearly, TCR beta diversity per million T cells fell as age increased.

Concerning this clonotype itself: Its antigen is still unknown.

The CDR3 sequence is 16 residues long. The junction had 11 bases not matched to a gene; V was cut back by 2 bases and J by 6 bases. Germline V gene sequence: CDR1 SEHNR, CDR2 FQNEAQ (reference sequence). Primers used in a second PCR of roughly 7 to 12 cycles were a sample-barcoded 5' primer and a J-beta primer mix. All cDNA molecules were each tagged by a template-switch adaptor with 12 random nucleotides. TCRdb reprocessed the 5' RACE reads with MiXCR, giving one entry per CDR3 protein. The sample has 920,000 or so distinct CDR3 sequences; 45% are singletons. V and J are TRBV7-9 and TRBJ2-7; TRBD2 matches 9 bases. Sequencing was carried out using blood. This TCR was sampled from a woman aged 55-70 years in good health. The CDR3 sequence is CASSLTTPSGKSEQYF. As DNA, the CDR3 is TGTGCCAGCAGCTTAACCACTCCTAGCGGGAAATCCGAGCAGTACTTC. The full variable domain, completed using reference TRBV7-9 and TRBJ2-7, is DTGVSQNPRHKITKRGQNVTFRCDPISEHNRLYWYRQTLGQGPEFLTYFQNEAQLEKSRLLSDRFSAERPKGSFSTLEIQRTEQGDSAMYLCASSLTTPSGKSEQYFGPGTRLTVT.